These 19 T cell receptor beta chains came from one sample sequenced in a study of Ad26.COV2.S vaccination and SARS-CoV-2 variants. Treatment denoted: around 19 received Ad26.COV2.S at low or high dose, single or two shots; about 5 received placebo; per-sample allocation not given. Specimen acquisition occurred on day 63 following the initial vaccine or placebo injection. The table came from immunoSEQ multiplex PCR; TCRdb's copy has only in-frame clones and leaves some out. The table has 430,000 or so clones, 80% to 95% seen once. This specimen consisted of peripheral blood, obtained in a trial of Ad26.COV2.S vaccine versus placebo. Every receptor here comes from a person aged 18 to 59 who received the Ad26.COV2.S COVID-19 vaccine or a placebo.

The chain uses TRBV15 and TRBJ1-5, with D unresolved. Trimming left V 5 bases short and J 9 bases short, with 11 bases between. This CDR3 region has 12 residues. CDR1 LNHNV and CDR2 YYDKDF come from the germline V gene (reference sequence). CDR3 protein: CATSAVGLPQHF. The CDR3 nucleotides are TGTGCCACCAGCGCAGTCGGTTTGCCCCAGCATTTT. The full variable domain, in which reference TRBV15 and TRBJ1-5 provide the parts outside the CDR3, is DAMVIQNPRYQVTQFGKPVTLSCSQTLNHNVMYWYQQKSSQAPKLLFHYYDKDFNNEADTPDNFQSRRPNTSFCFLDIRSPGLGDTAMYLCATSAVGLPQHFGDGTRLSIL.

The V gene is TRBV24-1, the J gene TRBJ1-4; 10 bases align to TRBD1. This CDR3 region has 15 residues. The germline V gene encodes CDR1 KGHDR and CDR2 SFDVKD. After removal of 4 bases from V and 8 bases from J, the junction contained 6 bases not matched to a gene. The CDR3 DNA sequence: TGTGCCACCAGTGACCCGGGACAGGGGAGCGAAAAACTGTTTTTT. It specifies CATSDPGQGSEKLFF.

CDR3 protein: CATGDYEQYF. CDR3 in DNA: TGTGCCACGGGGGACTACGAGCAGTACTTC. The chain carries TRBV10-3 and TRBJ2-7, with D possibly TRBD2 on 6 matching bases. The germline V gene encodes CDR1 ENHRY and CDR2 SYGVKD. Trimming left V 10 bases short and J 3 bases short, with 7 bases between. The CDR3 has 10 residues.

The chain recombines TRBV6-5 with TRBJ2-2; tentative D call: TRBD2 (6 bases). Trimming pared 2 bases from V and 7 bases from J, leaving 17 bases between. Per germline, CDR1 MNHEY and CDR2 SVGAGI. The CDR3 consists of 16 residues. Here the CDR3 reads CASSYPPVSEGGELFF. DNA of the CDR3: TGTGCCAGCAGTTACCCACCGGTGTCGGAGGGCGGGGAGCTGTTTTTT.

The genes are TRBV6-5 and TRBJ2-2; possibly TRBD1 for D (5 bases). CDR3 length: 14 amino acids. In germline, CDR1 is MNHEY, CDR2 SVGAGI. Between the trimmed V and J ends, which lost 6 bases and 3 bases, there was a span of 11 bases. This CDR3 is CASSEPGHTGELFF. The CDR3, as DNA: TGTGCCAGCAGCGAGCCAGGGCACACCGGGGAGCTGTTTTTT.

The chain couples TRBV29-1 to TRBJ1-1, with 7 bases fitting TRBD1. After removal of 7 bases from V and 0 bases from J, the junction contained 20 bases not matched to a gene. Germline V lookup: CDR1 SQVTM, CDR2 ANQGSEA. The CDR3 runs 18 residues. This chain's CDR3 is CSEVSFRQGDLLNTEAFF. In DNA, the CDR3 is TGCAGCGAGGTGTCGTTTCGACAGGGTGATCTCTTGAACACTGAAGCTTTCTTT.

This chain uses TRBV25-1 with TRBJ2-5, with TRBD2 matching over 7 bases. Trimming removed 9 bases from V and 0 bases from J; junction bases left unmatched: 10. The CDR3 loop spans 15 amino acids. Germline V gives CDR1 MGHDK, CDR2 SYGVNS. The DNA for the CDR3 is TGTGCCAGTGCTCCTAGCGGCCTGTACCAAGAGACCCAGTACTTC. Translation gives CASAPSGLYQETQYF.

V is TRBV5-1 and J is TRBJ2-7, with 7 bases fitting TRBD1. J lost 4 bases, V lost 0 bases, and 7 bases had no gene match. Per germline, CDR1 SGHRS and CDR2 YFSETQ. The CDR3 sequence is 15 residues long. CDR3: CASSLATGQGYEQYF. CDR3 nucleotides: TGCGCCAGCAGCTTGGCGACAGGGCAAGGATACGAGCAGTACTTC.

This chain links TRBV30 with TRBJ1-2; perhaps TRBD1 as D (5 bases). The V gene's germline CDR1 is GTSNPN and CDR2 SVGIG (reference sequence). The V end was cut by 5 bases, the J end by 4 bases, with 14 bases between. The CDR3 runs 13 residues. CDR3 region: CAWAPGEIYGYTF. The CDR3 nucleotides are TGTGCCTGGGCCCCGGGGGAAATCTATGGCTACACCTTC.

The chain recombines TRBV15 with TRBJ1-1; possibly TRBD1 for D (5 bases). This CDR3 region has 13 residues. Germline V gene lookup returns CDR1 LNHNV and CDR2 YYDKDF (reference sequence). V was pared by 3 bases and J by 6 bases, with 11 bases between. The CDR3: CATSSGRGAEAFF. DNA of the CDR3: TGTGCCACCAGCAGCGGACGGGGCGCTGAAGCTTTCTTT.

The chain combines TRBV18 with TRBJ1-5, with 7 bases identical to TRBD1. Germline V lookup: CDR1 KGHSH, CDR2 LQKENI. CDR3 length: 16 amino acids. J was trimmed by 7 bases and V by 5 bases; bases with no gene match: 14. The CDR3 reads CASSFKSQGLWQPQHF. The CDR3 DNA follows: TGTGCCAGCTCATTTAAGTCACAGGGGTTATGGCAGCCCCAGCATTTT. Looking up the rest from reference TRBV18 and TRBJ1-5 gives the full variable domain: NAGVMQNPRHLVRRRGQEARLRCSPMKGHSHVYWYRQLPEEGLKFMVYLQKENIIDESGMPKERFSAEFPKEGPSILRIQQVVRGDSAAYFCASSFKSQGLWQPQHFGDGTRLSIL.

This clone was detected ten times or more. This chain links TRBV6-5 with TRBJ1-6; D perhaps matches TRBD1 (6 bases). Looked up from germline, CDR1 is MNHEY and CDR2 is SVGAGI. Between the trimmed V and J ends, which lost 8 bases and 7 bases, there was a span of 18 bases. The CDR3 runs to 15 residues. CDR3 residues: CASRRDIVYNSPLHF. CDR3 DNA: TGTGCCAGCCGCCGGGACATAGTATACAATTCACCCCTCCACTTT.

The chain employs TRBV29-1 and TRBJ1-2; D possibly corresponds to TRBD1 (6 bases). This CDR3 comprises 13 residues. Looked up from germline, CDR1 is SQVTM and CDR2 is ANQGSEA. Trimming left V 8 bases short and J 2 bases short, with 15 bases between. CDR3: CSSVGGENYGYTF. CDR3 bases: TGCAGCTCTGTAGGGGGGGAGAACTATGGCTACACCTTC.

In its sample, this clone was seen a few times. The chain is built from TRBV5-4 and TRBJ1-2; D might be TRBD1 (5 bases). V lost 2 bases, J lost 0 bases, and 11 bases lay in between. The CDR3 covers 15 residues. Germline lookup yields CDR1 SGHNT and CDR2 YYREEE (reference sequence). The chain's CDR3 is CASSLGAVANYGYTF. The CDR3 region has the DNA TGTGCCAGCAGCTTAGGGGCAGTAGCTAACTATGGCTACACCTTC. Based on the CDR3 plus reference TRBV5-4 and TRBJ1-2, the full variable domain is ETGVTQSPTHLIKTRGQQVTLRCSSQSGHNTVSWYQQALGQGPQFIFQYYREEENGRGNFPPRFSGLQFPNYSSELNVNALELDDSALYLCASSLGAVANYGYTFGSGTRLTVV.

The chain employs TRBV24-1 and TRBJ2-1; a possible D gene is TRBD2 (6 bases). The ends were cut back, 0 bases at V and 7 bases at J, with 18 bases in the middle. In germline, CDR1 is KGHDR, CDR2 SFDVKD. The CDR3 spans 17 residues. This chain's CDR3 is CATSDLPGRGYTNEQFF. For the CDR3, the DNA is TGTGCCACCAGTGATTTGCCCGGCCGGGGGTACACAAATGAGCAGTTCTTC.

The rearrangement joins TRBV11-2 to TRBJ1-2, with 7 bases fitting TRBD1. The junction had 10 bases not matched to a gene; V was cut back by 5 bases and J by 7 bases. CDR3 length: 14 residues. Germline CDR1 SGHAT, CDR2 FQNNGV. CDR3 DNA: TGTGCCAGCAGCCCACGGACAGGTCGAGGTGGCTACACCTTC. This sequence encodes CASSPRTGRGGYTF.

The chain combines TRBV19 with TRBJ1-5; 8 bases map to TRBD1. The CDR3 has 16 residues. Per germline, CDR1 LNHDA and CDR2 SQIVND (reference sequence). Trimming took 8 bases from V and 1 from J; bases not matched to a gene: 10. The CDR3 loop reads CASSGTGIRSNQPQHF. In DNA form, the CDR3 reads TGTGCCAGTTCCGGGACAGGAATTCGGAGCAATCAGCCCCAGCATTTT.

The rearrangement joins TRBV7-2 to TRBJ2-7, with 7 bases fitting TRBD1. The germline CDR1 and CDR2 sequences are SGHTA and FQGNSA. Unmatched junction bases numbered 8, after V lost 5 bases and J lost 4 bases. This CDR3 has 14 residues. The CDR3 bases are TGTGCCAGCAGCCAGCGACAGGGTGTTTACGAGCAGTACTTC. The encoded protein is CASSQRQGVYEQYF.

The rearrangement joins TRBV5-1 to TRBJ2-7; the match to TRBD2 covers 8 bases. CDR3 size: 16 residues. The ends lost 0 bases at V and 6 bases at J; junction bases unmatched: 11. Looked up from germline, CDR1 is SGHRS and CDR2 is YFSETQ. In DNA form, the CDR3 reads TGCGCCAGCAGCTTGGTCGGCGGGGGGAGGGCCGGCGAGCAGTACTTC. Its translation: CASSLVGGGRAGEQYF.